One and the same sample provided the 3 T cell receptor beta chains below, sequenced in a study of Ad26.COV2.S vaccination and SARS-CoV-2 variants. Treatment indicated: approximately 18 received Ad26.COV2.S at low or high dose, single or two shots; roughly five received placebo; per-sample allocation not given. Samples analyzed were those drawn on day 63 after the first vaccine or placebo injection. Sequencing used immunoSEQ multiplex PCR; TCRdb keeps in-frame clones, though not all of them. The data show about 400,000 clones, approximately 83% seen once. The sample in question was peripheral blood, obtained in a trial of Ad26.COV2.S vaccine versus placebo. The source is a person between 18 and 60 years old who received the Ad26.COV2.S COVID-19 vaccine or a placebo.

This clone has only a few counts. The chain links TRBV4-1 to TRBJ1-2; D is perhaps TRBD1 (5 bases). The germline CDR1 and CDR2 sequences are MGHRA and YSYEKL. This CDR3 has 15 residues. Trimming removed 1 base from V and 2 bases from J, with 11 bases in between. CDR3 in amino acids: CASSQVLRTNYGYTF. The CDR3 nucleotides read TGCGCCAGCAGCCAAGTTCTAAGGACAAACTATGGCTACACCTTC.

The chain recombines TRBV7-9 with TRBJ1-2; perhaps TRBD1 as D (5 bases). This CDR3 comprises 15 residues. Germline CDR1 reads SEHNR; CDR2 reads FQNEAQ (reference sequence). V gave up 7 bases and J gave up 6 bases, with 21 bases separating them. CDR3 loop: CASILLGGARDGYTF. CDR3 in DNA: TGTGCCAGCATTCTTCTCGGGGGTGCCCGGGATGGCTACACCTTC.

This clone was seen more than once but under ten times. CDR3 nucleotides: TGCGCCAGCAGCCAAGATAGGGTCCTTTTCAGTGATACGCAGTATTTT. This translates into CASSQDRVLFSDTQYF. The V gene is TRBV4-1, the J gene TRBJ2-3; no definite D call. This CDR3 is 16 amino acids long. Germline V gene data show CDR1 as MGHRA and CDR2 as YSYEKL. Trimming took 0 bases from V and 6 from J, leaving 16 bases between them.